The 9 T cell receptor beta chains given below trace back to one sample, sequenced in a study of OX40 agonist ivuxolimab in advanced cancers. This table comes from immunoSEQ multiplex PCR, and its TCRdb copy is limited to in-frame clones, with some not included. Here the sample spans 60,000 to 65,000 clones, 75% to 90% being singletons. The starting material was CD4+ or CD8+ T cells sorted from blood, obtained in a trial of the OX40 agonist ivuxolimab. These receptors came from an adult with an advanced solid tumor such as melanoma, head and neck, liver or kidney cancer.

The V gene is TRBV19, the J gene TRBJ2-1, with D possibly TRBD1 on 6 matching bases. Germline CDR1 and CDR2: LNHDA and SQIVND (reference sequence). CDR3 length: 13 residues. Trimming took 7 bases from V and 9 from J, leaving 16 bases between them. This CDR3 is CASTPNRVAEQFF. The CDR3 nucleotides read TGTGCCAGTACCCCTAACAGGGTTGCTGAGCAGTTCTTC.

A word on this clone: One junction end does not reproduce the germline sequence, and a read error may be involved. The V call is TRBV9, the J call TRBJ1-3; D call uncertain. Germline V lookup: CDR1 SGDLS, CDR2 YYNGEE. The CDR3 sequence is 13 residues long. As DNA, the CDR3 is TGTGCCAGCAGCGTAGGTCCTGGAAGCACCATATATTTT. This sequence encodes CASSVGPGSTIYF.

The chain recombines TRBV18 with TRBJ2-1; D tentatively reads TRBD1 or TRBD2 (5 bases each). Germline CDR1 reads KGHSH; CDR2 reads LQKENI. Trimming took off 3 bases at V and 6 bases at J, with 27 bases between the two ends. The CDR3 length is 19 residues. CDR3: CASSPRGGVIAQRVNEQFF. The CDR3 DNA sequence: TGTGCCAGCTCACCGAGGGGCGGAGTTATAGCCCAGAGGGTCAATGAGCAGTTCTTC.

The V call is TRBV19, the J call TRBJ1-2, with D tentatively TRBD1 (5 bases). Looked up from germline, CDR1 is LNHDA and CDR2 is SQIVND (reference sequence). V was clipped by 9 bases and J by 3 bases, with 14 bases between them. The CDR3 runs 13 residues. The CDR3 DNA is TGTGCCAGCCATCGGGGCGGGGACTATGGCTACACCTTC. Translation gives CASHRGGDYGYTF.

The chain recombines TRBV6-6 with TRBJ1-5; 9 nucleotides match TRBD1. Per the germline V gene, CDR1 is MNHNY and CDR2 is SVGAGI (reference sequence). The CDR3 covers 15 residues. The V and J ends lost 4 bases and 8 bases, in that order; junction bases with no gene match: 9. CDR3 nucleotides: TGTGCCAGCAGTTCTACCGGGACAGGGTATAAGCCCCAGCATTTT. Translated, it gives CASSSTGTGYKPQHF.

The rearrangement uses TRBV5-4 and TRBJ1-6; D not certain. The CDR3 runs to 14 residues. Trimming took off 1 base at V and 7 bases at J, with 9 bases between the two ends. The germline V gene has CDR1 SGHNT and CDR2 YYREEE (reference sequence). CDR3 loop: CASSLPGKNSPLHF. The CDR3 DNA reads as TGTGCCAGCAGCTTGCCGGGGAAAAATTCACCCCTCCACTTT.

The genes are TRBV25-1 and TRBJ1-6; the D is unclear. Germline CDR1 and CDR2: MGHDK and SYGVNS. The CDR3 length is 12 residues. Trimming pared 2 bases from V and 7 bases from J, leaving 3 bases between. CDR3 nucleotides: TGTGCCAGCAGTGAAGCGAATTCACCCCTCCACTTT. It specifies CASSEANSPLHF. The entire variable domain, with the rest obtained from reference TRBV25-1 and TRBJ1-6, is as follows: EADIYQTPRYLVIGTGKKITLECSQTMGHDKMYWYQQDPGMELHLIHYSYGVNSTEKGDLSSESTVSRIRTEHFPLTLESARPSHTSQYLCASSEANSPLHFGNGTRLTVT.

The CDR3: CASSLAPRGANYGYTF. CDR3 in DNA: TGCGCCAGCAGCTTGGCCCCGAGGGGAGCTAACTATGGCTACACCTTC. The chain uses TRBV5-1 and TRBJ1-2; D might be TRBD1 (5 bases). This CDR3 region has 16 residues. The germline CDR1 and CDR2 sequences are SGHRS and YFSETQ. V was clipped by 0 bases and J by 0 bases, with 12 bases between them.

CDR3 loop: CASSLTQTHMNTEAFF. CDR3 coding DNA: TGTGCCAGCAGCTTAACACAGACCCATATGAACACTGAAGCTTTCTTT. This rearrangement joins TRBV7-3 to TRBJ1-1; D is undetermined. Germline lookup yields CDR1 SGHTA and CDR2 FQGTGA. Trimming cost V 0 bases and J 0 bases, with 11 bases left between them. This CDR3 contains 16 residues.